This T cell receptor beta chain was profiled in a study of cytomegalovirus exposure and HLA in healthy donors. Findings of the study overall: 87-base-pair reads could not separate some V segments, including TRBV6-2 and TRBV6-3.

PCR used 60 Vbeta primers and 13 Jbeta primers. Measured with immunoSEQ multiplex PCR; TCRdb has only the in-frame clones, and not every one. The sample consists of over 100,000 clones, 8% to 9.5% of them appearing once. This CDR3 region has 13 residues. The germline V gene has CDR1 SNHLY and CDR2 FYNNEI. Trimming shortened V by 2 bases and J by 5 bases, and 7 bases separated the two germline ends. Regarding this clone: Its antigen is not known.

This clonotype was obtained from a man aged 35-49 years in good health and CMV-seronegative. Sequenced input: PBMCs. The chain has TRBV2 and TRBJ2-1, with a weak D call TRBD1 (6 bases). CDR3 sequence (DNA): TGTGCCAGCAGTGAATACAGGGACAATGAGCAGTTCTTC. This codes for CASSEYRDNEQFF.